One sample yielded the 5 T cell receptor beta chains listed below, sequenced in a study of cytomegalovirus exposure and HLA in healthy donors. Researchers ran the PCR with 60 Vbeta and 13 Jbeta primers. Generated by immunoSEQ multiplex PCR, the TCRdb table keeps only in-frame clones and is missing some. The profile shows 200,000 to 300,000 clones, 80% to 90% of them singletons. The sequencing sample was made of PBMCs. The receptors were sampled from a woman in her thirties or forties in good health and CMV-seropositive.

The chain couples TRBV11-1 to TRBJ2-3, with D perhaps matching TRBD2 (5 bases). CDR1 and CDR2 (germline): SGHAT, FQDESV (reference sequence). V was pared by 1 base and J by 4 bases, with 9 bases between. The CDR3 totals 14 residues. CDR3 sequence: CASSLDGIADTQYF. The CDR3 nucleotides are TGTGCCAGCAGCTTAGACGGGATCGCAGATACGCAGTATTTT.

This rearrangement joins TRBV9 to TRBJ2-1, with 10 bases aligning to TRBD2. J gave up 8 bases and V 4 bases, and 12 bases lay outside the gene matches. Germline CDR1 and CDR2: SGDLS and YYNGEE. The CDR3 has 16 amino acids. The CDR3 coding sequence is TGTGCCAGCAGCCCCCGAGGAGCGGGAGGGCCCTATGAGCAGTTCTTC. This codes for CASSPRGAGGPYEQFF.

The chain combines TRBV5-4 with TRBJ1-3; 8 bases align to TRBD1. With V trimmed by 1 base and J by 3 bases, 3 bases remained unmatched. Per germline, CDR1 SGHNT and CDR2 YYREEE (reference sequence). The CDR3 loop spans 15 amino acids. CDR3 protein: CASSLNRGSGNTIYF. CDR3 DNA: TGTGCCAGCAGCTTGAACAGGGGGAGTGGAAACACCATATATTTT.

The chain combines TRBV11-1 with TRBJ1-6, with no clear D. The germline gives CDR1 SGHAT, CDR2 FQDESV (reference sequence). Trimming removed 4 bases at V and 5 bases at J, with 9 bases between. CDR3 length: 14 amino acids. Written as DNA, the CDR3 is TGTGCCAGCAGCTCCCGGGTCGATAATTCACCCCTCCACTTT. This sequence encodes CASSSRVDNSPLHF.

The chain recombines TRBV30 with TRBJ1-5; maybe TRBD1 (5 bases). Germline CDR1 GTSNPN, CDR2 SVGIG (reference sequence). The germline V and J ends were trimmed by 5 bases and 6 bases, with 23 bases remaining between them. The CDR3 loop spans 16 amino acids. The CDR3 loop reads CAWARAGGVYGQPQHF. In DNA, the CDR3 is TGTGCCTGGGCGCGGGCCGGGGGAGTTTATGGTCAGCCCCAGCATTTT. Looking up the rest from reference TRBV30 and TRBJ1-5 gives the full variable domain: SQTIHQWPATLVQPVGSPLSLECTVEGTSNPNLYWYRQAAGRGLQLLFYSVGIGQISSEVPQNLSASRPQDRQFILSSKKLLLSDSGFYLCAWARAGGVYGQPQHFGDGTRLSIL.